This T cell receptor (beta chain) was observed in a study of blood T cell repertoires in COVID-19. Study overall: Collection of acute and convalescent COVID-19 samples took place in the United States, Italy and Spain.

Profiling relied on immunoSEQ multiplex PCR, and the TCRdb table lists in-frame clones only, not all of them. The sample comprises fewer than 350,000 clones, less than 85% of which are singletons, and 2.5% to 3% rests with the top ten. Donors were grouped by their self-reported clinical history. Donors in Cohort 3 counted as recovered after two negative PCRs, clearance, or symptom resolution. This clone was detected only once. The CDR3 totals 14 residues. V trimming: 4 bases; J trimming: 1 base; junction bases outside the gene matches: 4. Germline assignment: CDR1 SGHNT and CDR2 YYREEE (reference sequence).

Sequences were obtained from PBMCs or T cells enriched from blood (not recorded which). The TCR sequence derives from a woman between 50 and 59 years old who had recovered from COVID-19. The chain has TRBV5-4 and TRBJ2-5, with 7 bases aligning to TRBD2. The CDR3, as DNA: TGTGCCAGCAGCGGGGGGACTATCCAAGAGACCCAGTACTTC. Protein: CASSGGTIQETQYF.